These 20 T cell receptor beta chains were sequenced from one sample in a study of blood T cell repertoires in COVID-19. Assay: immunoSEQ multiplex PCR; the TCRdb copy retains only in-frame clones and omits some. The table lists 88,000 or so clones, over 80% of them singletons. Sequencing input: peripheral blood. The source is a human donor in a cohort sampled during active COVID-19.

The DNA for the CDR3 is TGTGCCAGCAGCTTAGATCCCGGACAGTACGCTGAGCAGTTCTTC. It encodes CASSLDPGQYAEQFF. The chain uses TRBV11-3 and TRBJ2-1, with TRBD1 as a possible D gene (6 bases). CDR3 size: 15 residues. V lost 0 bases, J lost 9 bases, and 15 bases lay in between. Per germline, CDR1 SGHNT and CDR2 YENEEA.

This chain uses TRBV4-3 with TRBJ1-1; D uncertain. The CDR3 runs to 13 residues. CDR1 LGHNA and CDR2 YSLEER come from the germline V gene. V lost 3 bases to trimming and J lost 3 bases, with 8 bases between them. The CDR3 DNA reads TGCGCCAGCAGCCAGTTAATTGACACTGAAGCTTTCTTT. This codes for CASSQLIDTEAFF.

This clone turned up a few times. V gene TRBV4-2 combines with J gene TRBJ2-7; TRBD2 matches 14 bases. Germline CDR1 reads LGHNA; CDR2 reads YNFKEQ. The CDR3 runs 15 residues. Trimming took 2 bases from V and 6 from J; bases not matched to a gene: 3. The CDR3 DNA sequence: TGTGCCAGCAGCCAATATGGGACTAGCGGGAGCGAGCAGTACTTC. Amino acids: CASSQYGTSGSEQYF.

The chain is built from TRBV7-9 and TRBJ1-2, with 7 bases that match TRBD1. J gave up 1 base and V 5 bases, and 7 bases lay outside the gene matches. From germline, CDR1 is SEHNR and CDR2 FQNEAQ (reference sequence). CDR3 size: 15 residues. Written as DNA, the CDR3 is TGTGCCAGCAGCACTAGGACAGGAGATAACTATGGCTACACCTTC. Its translation is CASSTRTGDNYGYTF.

J is TRBJ2-7 and V is TRBV12-3 or TRBV12-4, with D perhaps matching TRBD1 (6 bases). The ends were cut back, 3 bases at V and 7 bases at J, with 10 bases in the middle. This CDR3 has 12 amino acids. The CDR3 nucleotides read TGTGCCAGCAGTTTTCAGGGGCGAGAGCAGTACTTC. Its translation: CASSFQGREQYF.

J is TRBJ2-7 and V is TRBV11-2; D is perhaps TRBD2 (5 bases). Trimming stripped 2 bases from V and 0 bases from J, with 8 bases between. The CDR3 is made up of 14 amino acids. Germline CDR1 reads SGHAT; CDR2 reads FQNNGV. The chain's CDR3 is CASSLIGGSYEQYF. The CDR3 DNA reads TGTGCCAGCAGCTTAATCGGAGGCTCCTACGAGCAGTACTTC.

The chain's CDR3 is CASRNGEANNEQFF. Here the CDR3 DNA reads TGTGCCAGCAGAAACGGGGAGGCGAACAATGAGCAGTTCTTC. The rearrangement links TRBV7-2 to TRBJ2-1, with TRBD2 as a possible D gene (6 bases). In germline, CDR1 is SGHTA, CDR2 FQGNSA. There are 14 residues in the CDR3. Trimming removed 6 bases at V and 5 bases at J, with 14 bases between.

This clone was recorded a few times. The CDR3 loop is CASSGQEPGYTF. CDR3 nucleotides: TGTGCCAGCAGTGGACAGGAACCTGGCTACACCTTC. The rearrangement uses TRBV25-1 and TRBJ1-2; D perhaps matches TRBD1 (6 bases). V was cut by 4 bases and J by 7 bases, with 10 bases left in between. Germline values: CDR1 MGHDK, CDR2 SYGVNS. The CDR3 consists of 12 residues.

V and J are TRBV5-4 and TRBJ1-2, with TRBD1 identical over 7 bases. This CDR3 contains 14 residues. Per germline, CDR1 SGHNT and CDR2 YYREEE (reference sequence). The junction had 3 bases not matched to a gene; V was cut back by 4 bases and J by 0 bases. This CDR3 is CASSTGTANYGYTF. CDR3 nucleotides: TGTGCCAGCAGCACCGGGACAGCTAACTATGGCTACACCTTC.

The genes are TRBV19 and TRBJ2-1, with 7 bases lining up with TRBD2. This CDR3 comprises 16 residues. V shed 3 bases and J 2 bases; nucleotides not matched to a gene: 7. Germline assignment: CDR1 LNHDA and CDR2 SQIVND (reference sequence). Here the CDR3 DNA reads TGTGCCAGTAGTATCTCGGCGGGAGTACCCTACAATGAGCAGTTCTTC. Residues: CASSISAGVPYNEQFF. Complete variable domain (other parts from reference TRBV19 and TRBJ2-1): DGGITQSPKYLFRKEGQNVTLSCEQNLNHDAMYWYRQDPGQGLRLIYYSQIVNDFQKGDIAEGYSVSREKKESFPLTVTSAQKNPTAFYLCASSISAGVPYNEQFFGPGTRLTVL.

The chain uses TRBV19 and TRBJ1-1; TRBD1 is a possible D gene (6 bases). The CDR3 spans 15 residues. Deletions cut 6 bases from V and 0 bases from J, with 14 bases between. Germline CDR1 is LNHDA and CDR2 is SQIVND (reference sequence). CDR3 protein: CASRRTEVVNTEAFF. DNA of the CDR3: TGTGCCAGTAGAAGGACAGAGGTAGTGAACACTGAAGCTTTCTTT.

The genes are TRBV13 and TRBJ2-3, with TRBD1 as a possible D gene (7 bases). V lost 0 bases and J lost 6, with 13 bases in between. This CDR3 is 15 amino acids long. The germline V gene has CDR1 PRHDT and CDR2 FYEKMQ (reference sequence). This chain's CDR3 is CASSLGTGAGDTQYF. CDR3 nucleotide sequence: TGTGCCAGCAGCTTAGGCACAGGGGCGGGGGATACGCAGTATTTT.

This chain links TRBV7-9 with TRBJ1-2; 7 nucleotides align to TRBD1. The J segment lost 8 bases and the V segment lost 5 bases, leaving 14 bases of the junction unmatched. The CDR3 spans 15 residues. The germline V gene encodes CDR1 SEHNR and CDR2 FQNEAQ (reference sequence). The CDR3 here is CASSVVTTGQGGYTF. The CDR3 bases are TGTGCCAGCAGCGTTGTCACGACAGGGCAGGGAGGCTACACCTTC.

In the case of this clone: A much larger clone lies a single base off, so this may be a read error. V is TRBV11-3 and J is TRBJ1-1; 8 bases map to TRBD1. The CDR3 totals 13 residues. The V gene's germline CDR1 is SGHNT and CDR2 YENEEA. V lost 4 bases and J lost 3; bases outside the gene matches: 1. CDR3 loop: CASSSTGDTEAFF. The CDR3 DNA sequence: TGTGCCAGCAGCTCGACAGGGGACACTGAAGCTTTCTTT.

V usage is TRBV21-1 and J usage is TRBJ2-1; TRBD2, the table's D call, was not compared with the DNA. TRBV21-1 is classified as a pseudogene. CDR3 size: 19 residues. The CDR3 region is CASGSTGTSGSQGVNEQFF. The CDR3 nucleotides are TGTGCCAGCGGATCTACCGGGACTAGCGGGAGCCAAGGGGTGAATGAGCAGTTCTTC.

The sample holds a few counts of this clone. The rearrangement links TRBV5-1 to TRBJ2-7, with TRBD2 identical over 8 bases. The V gene end was trimmed by 1 base and the J gene end by 3 bases; junction bases not matched to a gene: 3. The CDR3 loop spans 14 amino acids. CDR1 is SGHRS, CDR2 YFSETQ, per germline. The CDR3 reads CASSLSLAGYEQYF. As DNA, the CDR3 is TGCGCCAGCAGCTTGAGCCTAGCGGGCTACGAGCAGTACTTC. Looking up the rest from reference TRBV5-1 and TRBJ2-7 gives the full variable domain: KAGVTQTPRYLIKTRGQQVTLSCSPISGHRSVSWYQQTPGQGLQFLFEYFSETQRNKGNFPGRFSGRQFSNSRSEMNVSTLELGDSALYLCASSLSLAGYEQYFGPGTRLTVT.

The chain is built from TRBV11-3 and TRBJ2-7, with D perhaps matching TRBD1 (5 bases). The CDR3 has 13 residues. V lost 5 bases, J lost 6 bases, and 14 bases lay in between. Germline values: CDR1 SGHNT, CDR2 YENEEA. This chain's CDR3 is CASSHSGFPEQYF. The CDR3 DNA follows: TGTGCCAGCAGCCATTCAGGGTTTCCCGAGCAGTACTTC. The full variable domain, its missing parts supplied by reference TRBV11-3 and TRBJ2-7, is EAGVVQSPRYKIIEKKQPVAFWCNPISGHNTLYWYLQNLGQGPELLIRYENEEAVDDSQLPKDRFSAERLKGVDSTLKIQPAELGDSAVYLCASSHSGFPEQYFGPGTRLTVT.

This sequence joins TRBV7-8 and TRBJ1-4; perhaps TRBD1 as D (5 bases). The CDR3 runs 15 residues. V shed 5 bases and J shed 3 bases, with 13 bases lying between them. Per the germline V gene, CDR1 is SGHVS and CDR2 is FQNEAQ. CDR3 in DNA: TGTGCCAGCAGCGACTGGGGCAGTCCTAATGAAAAACTGTTTTTT. Translating gives CASSDWGSPNEKLFF.

The J gene is TRBJ1-1, the V gene TRBV6-5, with D maybe TRBD1 (6 bases). V lost 6 bases and J lost 6, with 20 bases in between. CDR3 length: 15 residues. Germline V gene sequence: CDR1 MNHEY, CDR2 SVGAGI. The CDR3 loop is CASRDPGQHPAEAFF. The CDR3 coding sequence is TGTGCCAGCAGAGACCCCGGACAGCATCCTGCTGAAGCTTTCTTT.

This clone was observed a single time. The chain carries TRBV3-1 (or the pseudogene TRBV3-2) and TRBJ2-7; 9 bases line up with TRBD2. V trimming: 1 base; J trimming: 3 bases; junction bases outside the gene matches: 4. The V gene's germline CDR1 is LGHDT and CDR2 YNNKEL (reference sequence). The CDR3 is 15 amino acids. CDR3 protein: CASSQVAAGGYEQYF. The DNA for the CDR3 is TGTGCCAGCAGCCAAGTAGCAGCGGGGGGCTACGAGCAGTACTTC.